These T cell receptor beta chains were read from a single sample in a study of blood T cell repertoires in COVID-19. Method: immunoSEQ multiplex PCR; TCRdb's copy keeps in-frame clones and lacks some. Among 140,000 to 150,000 clones, 75% to 90% were seen once, and the ten largest hold around 8%. Sequencing was carried out using peripheral blood. Receptors originate from a woman aged 55-69 years with COVID-19, enrolled during active disease. CDR3s include the opening cysteine and the closing phenylalanine or tryptophan. D genes are given only for firm matches. Clone size is not always given. Where it is, it says once, few, many or a class for expanded clones.

d_call: .; j_call: TRBJ1-3; clone_size: .; v_call: TRBV6-5; cdr3_nt: TGTGCCAGCAGTTACTCGAGCAGGGATGGAAACACCATATATTTT; cdr3_aa: CASSYSSRDGNTIYF
d_call: .; j_call: TRBJ1-1; clone_size: .; v_call: TRBV7-9; cdr3_nt: TGTGCCAGCAGCCTAACCTGGGGCAGGCTCATGAACACTGAAGCTTTCTTT; cdr3_aa: CASSLTWGRLMNTEAFF
d_call: TRBD2; j_call: TRBJ2-1; clone_size: .; v_call: TRBV18; cdr3_nt: TGTGCCAGCTCACCGCTAGTAGCGGGGGGGCCGGAGACTGAGCAGTTCTTC; cdr3_aa: CASSPLVAGGPETEQFF
d_call: .; j_call: TRBJ2-7; clone_size: .; v_call: TRBV11-2; cdr3_nt: TGTGCCAGCAGCCGTAGCTCCTACGAGCAGTACTTC; cdr3_aa: CASSRSSYEQYF
d_call: TRBD1; j_call: TRBJ2-6; clone_size: .; v_call: TRBV7-6; cdr3_nt: TGTGCCAGCAGCTTAGGTCCGGGACAGGGACCTGGGGCCAACGTCCTGACTTTC; cdr3_aa: CASSLGPGQGPGANVLTF
d_call: .; j_call: TRBJ2-5; clone_size: .; v_call: TRBV6-5; cdr3_nt: TGTGCCAGCTCTTTCGGGGGGCTAGAGGAAGAGACCCAGTACTTC; cdr3_aa: CASSFGGLEEETQYF
d_call: TRBD1; j_call: TRBJ2-7; clone_size: once; v_call: TRBV6-5; cdr3_nt: TGTGCCAGCAGTTACTCTCCGGACAGGGGGCGCGAGCAGTACTTC; cdr3_aa: CASSYSPDRGREQYF
d_call: .; j_call: TRBJ1-2; clone_size: once; v_call: TRBV7-8; cdr3_nt: TGTGCCAGCAGCTTAGTCGGGGGGCTTTATAACTATGGCTACACCTTC; cdr3_aa: CASSLVGGLYNYGYTF
d_call: TRBD1; j_call: TRBJ1-1; clone_size: .; v_call: TRBV18; cdr3_nt: TGTGCCAGCCGGACAGGCAACACTGAAGCTTTCTTT; cdr3_aa: CASRTGNTEAFF
d_call: TRBD1; j_call: TRBJ1-1; clone_size: .; v_call: TRBV5-4; cdr3_nt: TGTGCCAGCAGCCCCTGGACAGGGGGGAACACTGAAGCTTTCTTT; cdr3_aa: CASSPWTGGNTEAFF
d_call: TRBD1; j_call: TRBJ1-4; clone_size: .; v_call: TRBV4-1; cdr3_nt: TGCGCCAGCAGCCGATCCCCTGGACAGGGCGAAAAACTGTTTTTT; cdr3_aa: CASSRSPGQGEKLFF
d_call: .; j_call: TRBJ1-6; clone_size: .; v_call: TRBV4-1; cdr3_nt: TGCGCCAGCAGCCAAGGCGGTGGGGGCTTAAATTCACCCCTCCACTTT; cdr3_aa: CASSQGGGGLNSPLHF
d_call: .; j_call: TRBJ1-2; clone_size: .; v_call: TRBV14; cdr3_nt: TGTGCCAGCAGCCAAGGTGGCCCCGGGTCGGGCTACACCTTC; cdr3_aa: CASSQGGPGSGYTF
d_call: .; j_call: TRBJ2-4; clone_size: .; v_call: TRBV12-3/TRBV12-4; cdr3_nt: TGTGCCAGCAGTTTAGCTGAGATGTCCGTTCAGTACTTC; cdr3_aa: CASSLAEMSVQYF
d_call: TRBD2; j_call: TRBJ2-7; clone_size: .; v_call: TRBV4-1; cdr3_nt: TGCGCCAGCAGCCGCGGGGGGAGCTCACTTGGGACGACCTACGAGCAGTACTTC; cdr3_aa: CASSRGGSSLGTTYEQYF
d_call: .; j_call: TRBJ1-3; clone_size: .; v_call: TRBV24-1; cdr3_nt: TGTGCCATCTTCAATTTCAGGGTCTCTGGAAATACCATATATTTT; cdr3_aa: CAIFNFRVSGNTIYF
d_call: TRBD2; j_call: TRBJ2-7; clone_size: once; v_call: TRBV7-9; cdr3_nt: TGTGCCAGCACCGCCGGTGGGGGGGATAAGAAATACGAGCAGTACTTC; cdr3_aa: CASTAGGGDKKYEQYF
d_call: .; j_call: TRBJ1-6; clone_size: few; v_call: TRBV10-3; cdr3_nt: TGTGCCATCAGGTCCGCTAGCTCCTATAATTCACCCCTCCACTTT; cdr3_aa: CAIRSASSYNSPLHF
d_call: .; j_call: TRBJ1-1; clone_size: .; v_call: TRBV6-2/TRBV6-3; cdr3_nt: TGTGCCAGCAGTTACGCCCAGGGAGCTTTCTTT; cdr3_aa: CASSYAQGAFF
d_call: TRBD1; j_call: TRBJ2-1; clone_size: .; v_call: TRBV2; cdr3_nt: TGTGCCAGCACACTCGGGACAGGGACTGAGCAGTTCTTC; cdr3_aa: CASTLGTGTEQFF
d_call: TRBD1; j_call: TRBJ1-2; clone_size: .; v_call: TRBV30; cdr3_nt: TGTGCCTGGAGTGGGACAGGGTCAGTTCCATATGGCTACACCTTC; cdr3_aa: CAWSGTGSVPYGYTF
d_call: .; j_call: TRBJ2-1; clone_size: .; v_call: TRBV25-1; cdr3_nt: TGTGCCAGCAGTGATGGGGCACAGGGGGGGAACTACAATGAGCAGTTCTTC; cdr3_aa: CASSDGAQGGNYNEQFF
d_call: TRBD1; j_call: TRBJ2-5; clone_size: .; v_call: TRBV29-1; cdr3_nt: TGCAGCGCCCTGGACAGGGAAGGACCGTACTTC; cdr3_aa: CSALDREGPYF
d_call: TRBD2; j_call: TRBJ2-3; clone_size: .; v_call: TRBV11-2; cdr3_nt: TGTGCCAGCAGCCCCGGACTAGCAACAGATACGCAGTATTTT; cdr3_aa: CASSPGLATDTQYF
d_call: .; j_call: TRBJ1-5; clone_size: few; v_call: TRBV9; cdr3_nt: TGTGCCAGCAGCGTTGGACAAGGCCAGCCCCAGCATTTT; cdr3_aa: CASSVGQGQPQHF
d_call: TRBD1; j_call: TRBJ2-6; clone_size: once; v_call: TRBV6-5; cdr3_nt: TGTGCCACCAACAGGGGGTCGCCCAACGTCCTGACTTTC; cdr3_aa: CATNRGSPNVLTF
d_call: .; j_call: TRBJ1-4; clone_size: .; v_call: TRBV7-8; cdr3_nt: TGTGCCAGCGCCCCTACCGGGACAAGGGGTGAAAAACTGTTTTTT; cdr3_aa: CASAPTGTRGEKLFF
d_call: TRBD2; j_call: TRBJ2-2; clone_size: few; v_call: TRBV11-2; cdr3_nt: TGTGCCAGCAGTCCGGGGACTAGCGGGGGGTACACCGGGGAGCTGTTTTTT; cdr3_aa: CASSPGTSGGYTGELFF
d_call: .; j_call: TRBJ2-3; clone_size: .; v_call: TRBV6-1; cdr3_nt: TGTGCCAGCAGTGAGGGACTCCAGCCAGATACGCAGTATTTT; cdr3_aa: CASSEGLQPDTQYF
d_call: .; j_call: TRBJ2-3; clone_size: .; v_call: TRBV2; cdr3_nt: TGTGCCAGCAAGCGGGATACGCAGTATTTT; cdr3_aa: CASKRDTQYF
d_call: TRBD2; j_call: TRBJ2-3; clone_size: .; v_call: TRBV19; cdr3_nt: TGTGCCAGTAGTACTAGCGGGGGGTTCACAGATACGCAGTATTTT; cdr3_aa: CASSTSGGFTDTQYF
d_call: .; j_call: TRBJ1-5; clone_size: .; v_call: TRBV7-2; cdr3_nt: TGTGCCAGCAGCTTAGTTCCAGGGCCTCAGCCCCAGCATTTT; cdr3_aa: CASSLVPGPQPQHF
d_call: TRBD2; j_call: TRBJ2-1; clone_size: once; v_call: TRBV18; cdr3_nt: TGTGCCAGCTCACCACCGGGAAGGGGACTAGAGGGTAACAATGAGCAGTTCTTC; cdr3_aa: CASSPPGRGLEGNNEQFF
d_call: TRBD1; j_call: TRBJ2-7; clone_size: once; v_call: TRBV9; cdr3_nt: TGTGCCAGCAGCTCCTCCAGACAGGGTTGGGAGCAGTACTTC; cdr3_aa: CASSSSRQGWEQYF
d_call: .; j_call: TRBJ2-7; clone_size: few; v_call: TRBV24-1; cdr3_nt: TGTGCCACCAGTGATTTACCAGGGGACCCTTACTCCTACGAGCAGTACTTC; cdr3_aa: CATSDLPGDPYSYEQYF
d_call: .; j_call: TRBJ1-3; clone_size: .; v_call: TRBV7-9; cdr3_nt: TGTGCCAGCAGCTTAGCCGTGACCACGGGAGGAAACACCATATATTTT; cdr3_aa: CASSLAVTTGGNTIYF